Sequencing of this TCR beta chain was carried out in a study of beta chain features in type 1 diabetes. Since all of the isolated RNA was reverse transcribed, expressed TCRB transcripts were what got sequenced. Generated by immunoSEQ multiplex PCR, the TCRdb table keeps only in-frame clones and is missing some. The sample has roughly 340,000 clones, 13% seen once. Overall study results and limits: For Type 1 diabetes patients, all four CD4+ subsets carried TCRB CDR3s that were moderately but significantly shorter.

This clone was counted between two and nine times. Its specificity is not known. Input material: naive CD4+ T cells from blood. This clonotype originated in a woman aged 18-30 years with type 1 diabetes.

The CDR3 coding sequence is TGTGCCAGCAGCCGTAAGCCGGGCACAGATACGCAGTATTTT. This gives the protein CASSRKPGTDTQYF. This chain links TRBV7-6 with TRBJ2-3, with D unresolved. The CDR3 sequence is 14 residues long. Germline V gene lookup returns CDR1 SGHVS and CDR2 FNYEAQ. Trimming stripped 5 bases from V and 1 base from J, with 10 bases between.